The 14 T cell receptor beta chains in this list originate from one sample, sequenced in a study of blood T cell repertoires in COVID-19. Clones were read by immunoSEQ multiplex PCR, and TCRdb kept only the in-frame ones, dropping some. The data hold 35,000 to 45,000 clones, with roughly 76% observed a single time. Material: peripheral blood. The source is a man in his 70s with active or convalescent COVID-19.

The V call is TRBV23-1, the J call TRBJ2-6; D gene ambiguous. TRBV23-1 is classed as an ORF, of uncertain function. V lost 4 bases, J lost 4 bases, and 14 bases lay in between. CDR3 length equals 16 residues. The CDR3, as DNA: TGCGCCAGCAGTCCCCTAGTTCCTAGGGGGGCCAACGTCCTGACTTTC. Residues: CASSPLVPRGANVLTF.

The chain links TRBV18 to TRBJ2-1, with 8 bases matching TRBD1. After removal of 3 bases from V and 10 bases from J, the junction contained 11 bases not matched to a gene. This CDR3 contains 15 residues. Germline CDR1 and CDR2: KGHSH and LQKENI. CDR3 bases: TGTGCCAGCTCACCCGCGACAGGGGAATTCGGGGAGCAGTTCTTC. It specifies CASSPATGEFGEQFF.

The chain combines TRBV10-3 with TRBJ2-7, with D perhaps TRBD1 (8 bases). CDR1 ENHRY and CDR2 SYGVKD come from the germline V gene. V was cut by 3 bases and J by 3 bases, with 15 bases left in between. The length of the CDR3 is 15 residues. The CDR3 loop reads CAISEPTGEGYEQYF. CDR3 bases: TGTGCCATCAGTGAACCGACAGGGGAGGGCTACGAGCAGTACTTC.

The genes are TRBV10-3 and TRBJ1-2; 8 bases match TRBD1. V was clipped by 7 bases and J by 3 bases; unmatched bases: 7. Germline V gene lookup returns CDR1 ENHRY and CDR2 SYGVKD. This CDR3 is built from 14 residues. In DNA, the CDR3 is TGTGCCATCAATCCGGGACAGGCCTACTATGGCTACACCTTC. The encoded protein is CAINPGQAYYGYTF.

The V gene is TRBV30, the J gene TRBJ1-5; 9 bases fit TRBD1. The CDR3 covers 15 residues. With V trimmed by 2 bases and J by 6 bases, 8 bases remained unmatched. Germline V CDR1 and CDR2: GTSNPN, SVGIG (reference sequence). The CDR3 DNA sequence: TGTGCCTGGAGTTTCCCGGACAGGGGAACTCAGCCCCAGCATTTT. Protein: CAWSFPDRGTQPQHF. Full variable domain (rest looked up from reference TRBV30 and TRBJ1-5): SQTIHQWPATLVQPVGSPLSLECTVEGTSNPNLYWYRQAAGRGLQLLFYSVGIGQISSEVPQNLSASRPQDRQFILSSKKLLLSDSGFYLCAWSFPDRGTQPQHFGDGTRLSIL.

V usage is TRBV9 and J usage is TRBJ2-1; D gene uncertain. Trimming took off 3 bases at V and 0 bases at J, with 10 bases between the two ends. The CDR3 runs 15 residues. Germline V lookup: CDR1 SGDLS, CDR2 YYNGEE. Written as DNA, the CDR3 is TGTGCCAGCAGCGCTAACCCGAGCTCCTACAATGAGCAGTTCTTC. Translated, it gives CASSANPSSYNEQFF.

The CDR3 here is CASMRDGENQPQHF. The CDR3 coding sequence is TGTGCCAGCATGCGGGACGGAGAGAATCAGCCCCAGCATTTT. The chain combines TRBV2 with TRBJ1-5; perhaps TRBD1 as D (5 bases). CDR1 and CDR2 (germline): SNHLY, FYNNEI. The CDR3 length is 14 residues. V lost 7 bases and J lost 4, with 14 bases in between.

This CDR3 is CASSTRTGSANTEAFF. The CDR3 DNA reads as TGTGCCAGCTCAACCCGGACAGGGTCGGCAAACACTGAAGCTTTCTTT. V and J are TRBV18 and TRBJ1-1, with 8 bases that match TRBD1. This CDR3 is 16 amino acids long. Germline assignment: CDR1 KGHSH and CDR2 LQKENI. The trim removed 5 bases at V and 2 bases at J, leaving 10 bases unmatched. Using reference TRBV18 and TRBJ1-1 for the parts outside the CDR3, the full variable domain is NAGVMQNPRHLVRRRGQEARLRCSPMKGHSHVYWYRQLPEEGLKFMVYLQKENIIDESGMPKERFSAEFPKEGPSILRIQQVVRGDSAAYFCASSTRTGSANTEAFFGQGTRLTVV.

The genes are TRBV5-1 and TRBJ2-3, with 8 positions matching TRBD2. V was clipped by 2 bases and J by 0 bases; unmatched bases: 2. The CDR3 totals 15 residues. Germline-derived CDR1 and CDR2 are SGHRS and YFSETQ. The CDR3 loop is CASSFSGESTDTQYF. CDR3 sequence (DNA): TGCGCCAGCAGCTTTAGCGGGGAGAGCACAGATACGCAGTATTTT.

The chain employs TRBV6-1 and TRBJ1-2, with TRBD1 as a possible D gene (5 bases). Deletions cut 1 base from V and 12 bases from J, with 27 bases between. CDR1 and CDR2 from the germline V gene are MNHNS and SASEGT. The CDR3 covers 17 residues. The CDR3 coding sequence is TGTGCCAGCAGTGAAGGGGCTACAGGCCGAACTGGTGTTATAGACACCTTC. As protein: CASSEGATGRTGVIDTF.

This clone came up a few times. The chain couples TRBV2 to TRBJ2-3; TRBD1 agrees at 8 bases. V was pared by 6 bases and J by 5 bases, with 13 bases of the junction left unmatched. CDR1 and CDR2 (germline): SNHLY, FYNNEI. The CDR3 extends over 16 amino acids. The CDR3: CASSARRTGLGDTQYF. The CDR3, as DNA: TGTGCCAGCAGCGCCCGTCGGACAGGGTTGGGAGATACGCAGTATTTT. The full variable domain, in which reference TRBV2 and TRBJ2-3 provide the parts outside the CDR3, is EPEVTQTPSHQVTQMGQEVILRCVPISNHLYFYWYRQILGQKVEFLVSFYNNEISEKSEIFDDQFSVERPDGSNFTLKIRSTKLEDSAMYFCASSARRTGLGDTQYFGPGTRLTVL.

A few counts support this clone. The CDR3 is CASTGQINQPQHF. DNA of the CDR3: TGTGCCAGCACCGGACAGATCAATCAGCCCCAGCATTTT. The V gene is TRBV6-5, the J gene TRBJ1-5; perhaps TRBD1 as D (6 bases). V lost 7 bases, J lost 3 bases, and 10 bases lay in between. Per germline, CDR1 MNHEY and CDR2 SVGAGI. CDR3 length: 13 amino acids.

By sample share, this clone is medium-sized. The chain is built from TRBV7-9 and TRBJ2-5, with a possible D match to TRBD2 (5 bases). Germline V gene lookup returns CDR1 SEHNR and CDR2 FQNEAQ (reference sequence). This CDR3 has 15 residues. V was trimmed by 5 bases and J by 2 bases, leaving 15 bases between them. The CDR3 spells CASSPRGLLQETQYF. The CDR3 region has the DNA TGTGCCAGCAGCCCTAGAGGACTTTTACAAGAGACCCAGTACTTC. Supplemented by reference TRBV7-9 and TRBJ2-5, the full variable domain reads DTGVSQNPRHKITKRGQNVTFRCDPISEHNRLYWYRQTLGQGPEFLTYFQNEAQLEKSRLLSDRFSAERPKGSFSTLEIQRTEQGDSAMYLCASSPRGLLQETQYFGPGTRLLVL.

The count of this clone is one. CDR3: CASSGATSGGTDTQYF. The CDR3 region has the DNA TGTGCCAGCAGCGGCGCGACTAGCGGGGGCACAGATACGCAGTATTTT. The chain joins TRBV5-4 to TRBJ2-3; 11 nucleotides match TRBD2. Germline loops: CDR1 SGHNT, CDR2 YYREEE (reference sequence). After removal of 4 bases from V and 1 base from J, the junction contained 5 bases not matched to a gene. The CDR3 extends over 16 amino acids.